The present entry profiles one T cell receptor (beta chain) with its context. This CDR3 has 15 residues. CDR1 ENHRY and CDR2 SYGVKD come from the germline V gene. The V segment lost 6 bases and the J segment 0 bases; nucleotides outside the gene matches: 2. This entry is derived from a study of blood T cell repertoires in COVID-19. Study overall: Some COVID-19 samples were acute and others convalescent; all came from the United States, Italy and Spain. PBMCs, B-cell-depleted T cells, or T cells provided the cDNA or gDNA that made up the material.

Authors' processing steps: Amplification of reference gene primers provided the estimated nucleated cell counts. TCRdb's table, derived via immunoSEQ multiplex PCR, lists solely in-frame clones and lacks some. V, J and clone size derive from that table, while D and trimming were established from the DNA sequence. The data hold tens of thousands of clones, with about four fifths observed a single time. The chain couples TRBV10-3 to TRBJ2-1; TRBD1 matches 10 bases. The sequence was collected from a woman of 80 years or more with active or convalescent COVID-19. Input material: peripheral blood. The CDR3 coding sequence is TGTGCCATCAGGACAGGGGGCAGCTCCTACAATGAGCAGTTCTTC. Its protein product is CAIRTGGSSYNEQFF.